These T cell receptor beta chains were read from a single sample in a study of neurological immune-mediated disorders. TCRdb itself ran the 5' RACE reads through MiXCR, one entry per CDR3 protein. The sample records approximately 85,000 distinct CDR3 sequences, 13% being singletons. The specimen sequenced was PBMCs. The receptors derive from a female donor with HTLV-1-associated myelopathy (HAM/TSP). CDR3s include the opening cysteine and the closing phenylalanine or tryptophan. A D gene is named only where the DNA matches it firmly. Clone size is shown for a subset of rows, as once, few, many or a class of expanded clone.

D gene	clone size	J gene	V gene	CDR3 length	CDR3 protein	CDR3 DNA
-	few	TRBJ2-7	TRBV2	13	CASLGLHSYEQYF	TGTGCCAGCTTGGGACTCCACTCCTACGAGCAGTACTTC
-	many	TRBJ2-1	TRBV11-2	14	CASSLASDYNEQFF	TGTGCCAGCAGCTTAGCTAGCGACTACAATGAGCAGTTCTTC
TRBD2	many	TRBJ2-5	TRBV20-1	14	CSATRLAGGETQYF	TGCAGTGCCACTAGACTAGCGGGGGGAGAGACCCAGTACTTC
-	many	TRBJ1-1	TRBV20-1	11	CSAIVNTEAFF	TGCAGTGCTATCGTGAACACTGAAGCTTTCTTT
-	many	TRBJ2-7	TRBV20-1	12	CSAMGTGHEQYF	TGCAGTGCTATGGGGACGGGACACGAGCAGTACTTC
-	-	TRBJ1-1	TRBV7-9	14	CASSLDGENTEAFF	TGTGCCAGCAGCTTAGATGGGGAAAACACTGAAGCTTTCTTT
-	many	TRBJ2-5	TRBV5-1	16	CASSLGKGTTRETQYF	TGCGCCAGCAGCCTCGGAAAAGGGACAACACGAGAGACCCAGTACTTC
TRBD1	many	TRBJ1-2	TRBV29-1	10	CSVAGGGYTF	TGCAGCGTTGCAGGGGGCGGCTACACCTTC
TRBD1	-	TRBJ2-7	TRBV19	15	CASSTHGTGPYEQYF	TGTGCCAGTAGTACCCACGGGACAGGGCCCTACGAGCAGTACTTC
-	many	TRBJ1-4	TRBV5-1	15	CASSLVGTTNEKLFF	TGCGCCAGCAGCTTGGTCGGAACAACTAATGAAAAACTGTTTTTT